Below are 27 T cell receptor beta chains sequenced from a single sample in a study of CD8+CD57+ T cells in acquired aplastic anemia. Only patients with CD8+CD57+ cell expansion on flow cytometry were chosen for sequencing. Genomic DNA templated the TCR beta VDJ and CDR3 profiling. TCRdb processed the reads anew with MiXCR; each CDR3 protein has one entry. The data show roughly 500,000 distinct CDR3 sequences, around 32% seen once. Sequenced: sorted CD4+, CD8+, or CD8+CD57+ T cells (not recorded which) from PBMCs. The receptors were gathered from a human donor with aplastic anemia.

This clonotype turned up a few times. The chain uses TRBV6-1 and TRBJ2-2, with D uncertain. This CDR3 has 15 amino acids. The germline CDR1 and CDR2 sequences are MNHNS and SASEGT. V lost 7 bases, J lost 1 base, and 13 bases lay in between. CDR3: CASTPLQQNTGELFF. CDR3 in DNA: TGTGCCAGCACTCCCTTACAGCAGAACACCGGGGAGCTGTTTTTT.

Ten or more counts support this clonotype. The gene calls are TRBV29-1 and TRBJ1-4, with 9 bases that match TRBD1. Germline values: CDR1 SQVTM, CDR2 ANQGSEA. Losses at the gene ends were 5 bases for V and 8 bases for J; bases not matched to a gene: 6. This CDR3 has 13 residues. Written as DNA, the CDR3 is TGCAGCGTTACCGGGACAGGGACGGAAAAACTGTTTTTT. Residues: CSVTGTGTEKLFF.

Many counts were recorded for this clonotype. The chain joins TRBV15 to TRBJ1-4; D call uncertain. Between the trimmed V and J ends, which lost 0 bases and 3 bases, there was a span of 5 bases. The CDR3 is 14 amino acids. Germline V CDR1 and CDR2: LNHNV, YYDKDF (reference sequence). CDR3 amino acids: CATSRDPANEKLFF. The CDR3 bases are TGTGCCACCAGCAGAGATCCGGCTAATGAAAAACTGTTTTTT.

This clonotype came up many times. The chain links TRBV7-2 to TRBJ1-1; no reliable D call. V was cut by 5 bases and J by 0 bases, with 10 bases left in between. From germline, CDR1 is SGHTA and CDR2 FQGNSA. The CDR3 contains 14 residues. For the CDR3, the DNA is TGTGCCAGCAGCCCCTGGACGGTGAACACTGAAGCTTTCTTT. Its protein is CASSPWTVNTEAFF.

The sample holds a few counts of this clonotype. The V gene is TRBV6-1, the J gene TRBJ1-2; 8 nucleotides agree with TRBD1. Germline lookup yields CDR1 MNHNS and CDR2 SASEGT. With V trimmed by 3 bases and J by 4 bases, 7 bases remained unmatched. This CDR3 comprises 15 residues. This chain's CDR3 is CASSEVTGASYGYTF. The CDR3 DNA reads as TGTGCCAGCAGTGAGGTGACAGGGGCCAGCTATGGCTACACCTTC.

For this clonotype: At one end the junction does not follow the germline gene, possibly because of a read error. The chain uses TRBV11-2 and TRBJ2-5; TRBD1 or TRBD2 may be the D gene (6 bases each). This CDR3 is 17 amino acids long. Germline CDR1 SGHAT, CDR2 FQNNGV. This chain's CDR3 is CASSLGSRGGDAETQYF. The CDR3 DNA sequence: TGTGCCAGCAGTTTAGGATCCAGGGGAGGAGATGCAGAGACCCAGTACTTC.

This clonotype showed up many times. This sequence joins TRBV20-1 and TRBJ1-2; D might be TRBD1 (5 bases). The germline CDR1 and CDR2 sequences are DFQATT and SNEGSKA (reference sequence). Trimming took off 1 base at V and 4 bases at J, with 13 bases between the two ends. The length of the CDR3 is 14 residues. CDR3 nucleotides: TGCAGTGCTAGAGGGGGCCTGCCGGTCTATGGCTACACCTTC. As protein: CSARGGLPVYGYTF.

This clonotype was observed a handful of times. The chain employs TRBV14 and TRBJ2-1; 14 bases agree with TRBD2. The CDR3 loop spans 16 amino acids. Per the germline V gene, CDR1 is SGHDN and CDR2 is FVKESK. V trimming: 1 base; J trimming: 6 bases; junction bases outside the gene matches: 2. Here the CDR3 reads CASSQGLAGGFNEQFF. The CDR3, as DNA: TGTGCCAGCAGCCAAGGACTAGCGGGGGGGTTCAATGAGCAGTTCTTC.

This clonotype occurred a few times. The chain has TRBV20-1 and TRBJ1-4; unclear D gene. This CDR3 spans 12 amino acids. Trimming stripped 2 bases from V and 5 bases from J, with 6 bases between. Germline loops: CDR1 DFQATT, CDR2 SNEGSKA (reference sequence). The CDR3 DNA reads as TGCAGTGCTAGAATCGGGAATGAAAAACTGTTTTTT. Translating it yields CSARIGNEKLFF.

The genes are TRBV20-1 and TRBJ1-2, with 12 bases matching TRBD1. The CDR3 is made up of 15 amino acids. Trimming at V came to 2 bases and at J to 5 bases, leaving 6 bases not matched to a gene. Germline V CDR1 and CDR2: DFQATT, SNEGSKA (reference sequence). CDR3 DNA sequence: TGCAGTGCTAGACAGGGACAGGGGGCGTTATATGGCTACACCTTC. Amino acid sequence: CSARQGQGALYGYTF.

This clonotype was counted ten times or more. The chain employs TRBV19 and TRBJ1-5; D is ambiguous. The CDR3 spans 16 residues. CDR1 and CDR2 (germline): LNHDA, SQIVND (reference sequence). V dropped 9 bases and J dropped 0 bases, with 18 bases sitting between them. CDR3 sequence (DNA): TGTGCCAGAAAAATCCTCCCATCGGGTAGCAATCAGCCCCAGCATTTT. It codes for CARKILPSGSNQPQHF.

The chain employs TRBV7-3 and TRBJ1-2; TRBD1 agrees at 7 bases. The CDR3 is made up of 15 amino acids. Germline values: CDR1 SGHTA, CDR2 FQGTGA. V lost 5 bases and J lost 7; bases outside the gene matches: 13. The CDR3 DNA reads as TGTGCCAGCAGCAGACAGGGCTCCAGCGTTCTTGGCTACACCTTC. Protein: CASSRQGSSVLGYTF.

The gene calls are TRBV29-1 and TRBJ1-2; no clear D gene. CDR3 length: 12 amino acids. Deletions cut 8 bases from V and 8 bases from J, with 18 bases between. Germline V gene lookup returns CDR1 SQVTM and CDR2 ANQGSEA. For the CDR3, the DNA is TGCAGCAGTGAAACGCGGGCTTGGGGCTACACCTTC. It is translated as CSSETRAWGYTF. The entire variable domain, with the rest obtained from reference TRBV29-1 and TRBJ1-2, is as follows: SAVISQKPSRDICQRGTSLTIQCQVDSQVTMMFWYRQQPGQSLTLIATANQGSEATYESGFVIDKFPISRPNLTFSTLTVSNMSPEDSSIYLCSSETRAWGYTFGSGTRLTVV.

V is TRBV5-1 and J is TRBJ2-7, with D hard to call. This CDR3 is 12 amino acids long. Trimming took off 7 bases at V and 2 bases at J, with 10 bases between the two ends. Germline CDR1 and CDR2: SGHRS and YFSETQ. In DNA, the CDR3 is TGCGCCAGCCGTGTGGGCCCCTACGAGCAGTACTTC. Translation gives CASRVGPYEQYF.

This clonotype was counted ten times or more. This sequence joins TRBV9 and TRBJ2-7; 8 bases are a match to TRBD1. The germline V gene encodes CDR1 SGDLS and CDR2 YYNGEE. The junction had 7 bases not matched to a gene; V was cut back by 3 bases and J by 5 bases. The CDR3 has 14 residues. CDR3 bases: TGTGCCAGCAGCGCTGGACAGGGTTTCGACGAGCAGTACTTC. Amino acid sequence: CASSAGQGFDEQYF.

Concerning this clonotype: The conserved phenylalanine or tryptophan normally closing the CDR3 is absent here, so this likely arose from a read error. Because the CDR3's place on the DNA is in doubt, the DNA is left out and the CDR3 is given as listed by TCRdb. The chain is built from TRBV2 and TRBJ1-3. The CDR3 has 14 residues if both end residues are counted. CDR1 SNHLY and CDR2 FYNNEI come from the germline V gene. This CDR3 is CASATKRAGNTIYL.

This clonotype appeared a single time. The chain uses TRBV2 and TRBJ2-3; TRBD2 agrees at 8 bases. The V and J ends lost 4 bases and 1 base, in that order; junction bases with no gene match: 4. CDR3 length equals 15 residues. Germline CDR1 reads SNHLY; CDR2 reads FYNNEI. The CDR3 is CASSVVRGGTDTQYF. CDR3 in DNA: TGTGCCAGCAGTGTGGTGCGGGGGGGCACAGATACGCAGTATTTT.

This chain uses TRBV25-1 with TRBJ1-1; D gene uncertain. Germline lookup yields CDR1 MGHDK and CDR2 SYGVNS. CDR3 length: 13 amino acids. V shed 6 bases and J shed 11 bases, with 19 bases lying between them. The CDR3 loop reads CASSPARGSVAFF. The CDR3 DNA reads as TGTGCCAGCAGCCCGGCCCGAGGGTCGGTGGCTTTCTTT.

In its sample, this clonotype was seen a few times. The chain has TRBV9 and TRBJ2-1; 14 nucleotides align to TRBD2. V lost 4 bases, J lost 8 bases, and 8 bases stayed unmatched. Germline V gene sequence: CDR1 SGDLS, CDR2 YYNGEE. This CDR3 has 16 residues. In DNA form, the CDR3 reads TGTGCCAGCAGCACGAGGACTAGCGGGAGGCGGGATGAGCAGTTCTTC. Its translation: CASSTRTSGRRDEQFF.

The gene calls are TRBV14 and TRBJ2-1; no definite D call. Germline CDR1 reads SGHDN; CDR2 reads FVKESK. This CDR3 region has 16 residues. V gave up 0 bases and J gave up 0 bases, with 9 bases separating them. CDR3 protein: CASSQDSLSSYNEQFF. The CDR3 region has the DNA TGTGCCAGCAGCCAAGATTCCTTAAGCTCCTACAATGAGCAGTTCTTC.

The chain is built from TRBV19 and TRBJ1-3, with 8 bases aligning to TRBD1. V trimming: 6 bases; J trimming: 2 bases; junction bases outside the gene matches: 15. The CDR3 length is 18 residues. Germline-derived CDR1 and CDR2 are LNHDA and SQIVND (reference sequence). The CDR3 loop reads CASRSLGTGKSTGNTIYF. CDR3 nucleotide sequence: TGTGCCAGTAGATCCCTCGGGACAGGAAAATCCACTGGAAACACCATATATTTT. Full variable domain (outside the CDR3, taken from reference TRBV19 and TRBJ1-3): DGGITQSPKYLFRKEGQNVTLSCEQNLNHDAMYWYRQDPGQGLRLIYYSQIVNDFQKGDIAEGYSVSREKKESFPLTVTSAQKNPTAFYLCASRSLGTGKSTGNTIYFGEGSWLTVV.

This clonotype was observed a few times. The V gene is TRBV7-3, the J gene TRBJ1-1, with D tentatively TRBD1 (6 bases). V dropped 9 bases and J dropped 1 base, with 12 bases sitting between them. The CDR3 spans 13 residues. Germline assignment: CDR1 SGHTA and CDR2 FQGTGA. The CDR3 DNA sequence: TGTGCCAGTAAAGAACAGGGGAACACTGAAGCTTTCTTT. This translates into CASKEQGNTEAFF. Together with reference TRBV7-3 and TRBJ1-1, the CDR3 gives the full variable domain: GAGVSQTPSNKVTEKGKYVELRCDPISGHTALYWYRQSLGQGPEFLIYFQGTGAADDSGLPNDRFFAVRPEGSVSTLKIQRTERGDSAVYLCASKEQGNTEAFFGQGTRLTVV.

This clonotype was seen ten or more times. Mismatch with germline at one junction end may stem from a read error. V usage is TRBV7-2 and J usage is TRBJ2-5; no clear D gene. The germline V gene encodes CDR1 SGHTA and CDR2 FQGNSA. The CDR3 has 11 residues. The CDR3: CASSYHETQYF. In DNA, the CDR3 is TGTGCCAGCAGCTACCATGAGACCCAGTACTTC.

There are many counts of this clonotype. The V gene is TRBV2, the J gene TRBJ2-3; 7 nucleotides agree with TRBD1. Germline lookup yields CDR1 SNHLY and CDR2 FYNNEI. The CDR3 has 16 amino acids. The V and J ends lost 0 bases and 1 base, in that order; junction bases with no gene match: 4. The CDR3 sequence: CASSEALGQGTDTQYF. The CDR3 DNA reads TGTGCCAGCAGTGAAGCGCTTGGACAGGGCACAGATACGCAGTATTTT.

Points on this clonotype: Its ends do not fully match the called genes, so a read error is possible. V usage is TRBV7-2 and J usage is TRBJ2-2; D is uncertain. The length of the CDR3 is 13 residues. Germline CDR1 and CDR2: SGHTA and FQGNSA. The CDR3 sequence: CTSSQVPTGELFF. CDR3 bases: TGCACCAGCAGCCAAGTCCCCACCGGGGAGCTGTTTTTT.

The rearrangement uses TRBV7-2 and TRBJ1-2, with D unresolved. CDR1 and CDR2 (germline): SGHTA, FQGNSA. The CDR3 spans 13 residues. Trimming pared 5 bases from V and 13 bases from J, leaving 20 bases between. The CDR3 sequence is CASSRRSESLSTF. The CDR3 bases are TGTGCCAGCAGCCGCCGGTCGGAGTCGTTATCCACCTTC.

This chain connects TRBV24-1 to TRBJ1-1; maybe TRBD1 (5 bases). Trimming cost V 3 bases and J 10 bases, with 11 bases left between them. Germline lookup yields CDR1 KGHDR and CDR2 SFDVKD. This CDR3 comprises 12 residues. The CDR3 sequence: CATSDGPGVAFF. CDR3 sequence (DNA): TGTGCCACCAGTGATGGCCCGGGGGTAGCTTTCTTT.